Listed here are 4 T cell receptor beta chains from one sample, sequenced in a study of CD8 T cells in ankylosing spondylitis. Whole-study results and caveats: Typical of ankylosing spondylitis blood, it appeared, was a TCR beta motif of roughly eight highly homologous variants.

TCRdb re-derived calls from the 5' RACE reads in MiXCR, one entry per CDR3 protein. The sample records about 500,000 distinct CDR3 sequences, 10% to 15% being singletons. Their antigens remain unidentified. The sample taken for sequencing was blood, either unsorted or a sorted T cell fraction (not recorded which). All receptors derive from a male donor with ankylosing spondylitis.

This clonotype has a handful of counts. The V and J genes are TRBV7-2 and TRBJ2-3; 8 positions match TRBD2. The V segment lost 3 bases and the J segment 5 bases; nucleotides outside the gene matches: 7. Germline V CDR1 and CDR2: SGHTA, FQGNSA. The CDR3 runs 15 residues. In DNA, the CDR3 is TGTGCCAGCAGCTTGCCTAGCGGGTGGAGAGATACGCAGTATTTT. This translates into CASSLPSGWRDTQYF.

The chain links TRBV19 to TRBJ1-1; D gene uncertain. The germline gives CDR1 LNHDA, CDR2 SQIVND (reference sequence). Trimming pared 3 bases from V and 1 base from J, leaving 3 bases between. This CDR3 has 12 residues. CDR3 sequence: CASSMGNTEAFF. The CDR3 DNA is TGTGCCAGTAGTATGGGGAACACTGAAGCTTTCTTT.

This clonotype appeared a few times. V usage is TRBV24-1 and J usage is TRBJ2-5; 11 bases fit TRBD1. The germline V gene has CDR1 KGHDR and CDR2 SFDVKD. The CDR3 has 16 amino acids. After removal of 2 bases from V and 5 bases from J, the junction contained 6 bases not matched to a gene. CDR3 coding DNA: TGTGCCACCAGTGATTGGAGCCGGGACAGGGGGGAGACCCAGTACTTC. Amino acids: CATSDWSRDRGETQYF.

This sequence joins TRBV5-1 and TRBJ1-4, with a possible D match to TRBD1 (5 bases). Germline CDR1 reads SGHRS; CDR2 reads YFSETQ. The length of the CDR3 is 12 residues. The germline V and J ends were trimmed by 4 bases and 12 bases, with 13 bases remaining between them. The CDR3 nucleotides are TGCGCCAGCAGCCGCTCAGGGATAGAACTGTTTTTT. Its translation: CASSRSGIELFF.